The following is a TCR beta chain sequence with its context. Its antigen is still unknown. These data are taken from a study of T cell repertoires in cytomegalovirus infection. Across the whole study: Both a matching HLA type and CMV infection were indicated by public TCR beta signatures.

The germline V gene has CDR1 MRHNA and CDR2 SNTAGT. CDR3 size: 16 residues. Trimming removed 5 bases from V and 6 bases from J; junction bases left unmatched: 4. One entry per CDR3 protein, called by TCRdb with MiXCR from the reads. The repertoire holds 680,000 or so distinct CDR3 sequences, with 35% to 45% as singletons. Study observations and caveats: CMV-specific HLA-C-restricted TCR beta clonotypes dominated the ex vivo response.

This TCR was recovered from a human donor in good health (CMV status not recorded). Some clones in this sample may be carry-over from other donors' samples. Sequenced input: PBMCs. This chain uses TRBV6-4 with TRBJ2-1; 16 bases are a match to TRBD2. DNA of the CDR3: TGTGCCAGCAGTCCCGGGACTAGCGGGGGGGCCAATGAGCAGTTCTTC. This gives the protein CASSPGTSGGANEQFF.